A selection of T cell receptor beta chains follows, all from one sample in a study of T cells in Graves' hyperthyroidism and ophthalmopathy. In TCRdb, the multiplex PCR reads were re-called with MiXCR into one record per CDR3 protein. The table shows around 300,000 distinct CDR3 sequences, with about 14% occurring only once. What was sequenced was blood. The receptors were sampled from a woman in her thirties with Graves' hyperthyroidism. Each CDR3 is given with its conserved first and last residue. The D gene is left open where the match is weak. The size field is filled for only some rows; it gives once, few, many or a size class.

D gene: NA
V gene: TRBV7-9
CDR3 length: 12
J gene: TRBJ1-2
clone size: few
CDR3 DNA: TGTGCCAGCCGCGTGGAGGAGGGTGGCTACACCTTC
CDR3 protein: CASRVEEGGYTF

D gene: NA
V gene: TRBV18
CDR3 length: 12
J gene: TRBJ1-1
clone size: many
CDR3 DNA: TGTGCCAGCTCACCTCCAGACACTGAAGCTTTCTTT
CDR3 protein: CASSPPDTEAFF

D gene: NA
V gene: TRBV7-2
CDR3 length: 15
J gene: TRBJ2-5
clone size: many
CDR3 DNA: TGTGCCAGCAGCTCAGGCCAGGGTCGGCAAGAGACCCAGTACTTC
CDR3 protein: CASSSGQGRQETQYF

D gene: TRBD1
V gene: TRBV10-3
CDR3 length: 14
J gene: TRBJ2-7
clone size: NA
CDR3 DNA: TGTGCCACTACTCGGGACAGGGACTCCTACGAGCAGTACTTC
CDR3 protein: CATTRDRDSYEQYF

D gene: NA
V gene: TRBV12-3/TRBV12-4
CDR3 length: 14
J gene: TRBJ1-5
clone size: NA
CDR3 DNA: TGTGCCAGCCGCCCGCCTTATAGCAATCAGCCCCAGCATTTT
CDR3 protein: CASRPPYSNQPQHF

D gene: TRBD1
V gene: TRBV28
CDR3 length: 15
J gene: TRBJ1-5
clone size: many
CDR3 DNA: TGTGCCAGCAGTGCCCTGGGACAGGGGTATCAGCCCCAGCATTTT
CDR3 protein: CASSALGQGYQPQHF

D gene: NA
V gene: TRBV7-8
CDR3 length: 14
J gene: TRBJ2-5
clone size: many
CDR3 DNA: TGTGCCAGCAGGACAGGACGCCTCCAAGAGACCCAGTACTTC
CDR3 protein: CASRTGRLQETQYF

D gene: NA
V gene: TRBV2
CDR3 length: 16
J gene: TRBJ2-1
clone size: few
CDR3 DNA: TGTGCCAGCAGGGGAACGGGACTCAGCTCCTACAATGAGCAGTTCTTC
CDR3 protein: CASRGTGLSSYNEQFF

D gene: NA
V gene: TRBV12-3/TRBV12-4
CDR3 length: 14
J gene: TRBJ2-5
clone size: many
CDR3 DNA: TGTGCCAGCAGCGATACCAGGGGCCAAGAGACCCAGTACTTC
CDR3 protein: CASSDTRGQETQYF

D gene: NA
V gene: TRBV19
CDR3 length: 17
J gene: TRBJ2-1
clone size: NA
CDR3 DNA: TGTGCCAGTAGCGAGCCCGACTGGGTCAGCTCCTACAATGAGCAGTTCTTC
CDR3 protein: CASSEPDWVSSYNEQFF

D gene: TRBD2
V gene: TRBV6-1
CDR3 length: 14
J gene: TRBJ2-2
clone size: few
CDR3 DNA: TGTGCCAGCAGCATAGCGGGTAACACCGGGGAGCTGTTTTTT
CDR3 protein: CASSIAGNTGELFF

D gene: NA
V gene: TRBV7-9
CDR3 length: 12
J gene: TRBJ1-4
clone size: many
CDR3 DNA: TGTGCCAGCAGCTTAATGGGAGAAAAACTGTTTTTT
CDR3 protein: CASSLMGEKLFF

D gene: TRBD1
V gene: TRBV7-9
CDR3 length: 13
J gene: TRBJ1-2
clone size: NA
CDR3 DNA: TGTGCCAGCAGCTCCCGGGACAGGGAGCGCTACACCTTC
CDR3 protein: CASSSRDRERYTF

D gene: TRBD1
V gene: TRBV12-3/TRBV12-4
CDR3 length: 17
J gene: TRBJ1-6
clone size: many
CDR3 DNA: TGTGCCAGCAGTTTAGCCTTTGGGGACAGAAGTAATTCACCCCTCCACTTT
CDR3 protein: CASSLAFGDRSNSPLHF

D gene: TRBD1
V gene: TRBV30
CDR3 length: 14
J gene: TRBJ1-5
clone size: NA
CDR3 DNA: TGTGCCTGGAAGAAGGGACAGGGCAATCAGCCCCAGCATTTT
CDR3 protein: CAWKKGQGNQPQHF

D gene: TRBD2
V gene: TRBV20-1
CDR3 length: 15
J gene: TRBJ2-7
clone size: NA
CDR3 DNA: TGCAGTGCCGCGACGGGGACTAGCGGGACCTACGAGCACTACTTC
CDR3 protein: CSAATGTSGTYEHYF

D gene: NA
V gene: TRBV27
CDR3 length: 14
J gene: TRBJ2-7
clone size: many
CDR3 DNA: TGTGCCAGCAGTTCCTCGGGGCCCCTCCGGGAGCAGTACTTC
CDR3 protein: CASSSSGPLREQYF

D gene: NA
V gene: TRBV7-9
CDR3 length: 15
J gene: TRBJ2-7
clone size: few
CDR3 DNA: TGTGCCAGCAGCTTAGAGGGGTACACAACCTACGAGCAGTACTTC
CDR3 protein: CASSLEGYTTYEQYF

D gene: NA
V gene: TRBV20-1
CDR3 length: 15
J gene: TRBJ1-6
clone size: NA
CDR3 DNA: TGCAGTGCTGCCTTTTCTGGGGCTTTTGGGTCACCCCTCCACTTT
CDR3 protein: CSAAFSGAFGSPLHF

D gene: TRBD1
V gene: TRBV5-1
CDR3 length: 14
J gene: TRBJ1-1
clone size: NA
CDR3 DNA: TGCGCCAGCAGGGCAAAACAGGGGAACACTGGAGCTTTCTTT
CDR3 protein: CASRAKQGNTGAFF

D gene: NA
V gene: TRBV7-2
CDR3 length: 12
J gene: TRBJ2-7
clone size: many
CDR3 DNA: TGTGCCAGCAGCACCCAGGACTACGAGCAGTACTTC
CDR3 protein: CASSTQDYEQYF

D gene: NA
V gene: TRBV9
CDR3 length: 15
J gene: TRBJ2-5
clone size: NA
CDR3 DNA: TGTGCCAGCAGCGTAGGAGGCAGCGTCCAAGAGACCCAGTACTTC
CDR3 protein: CASSVGGSVQETQYF

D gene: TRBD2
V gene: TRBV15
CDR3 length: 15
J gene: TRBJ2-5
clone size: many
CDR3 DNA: TGTGCCACCAGCAGGGACGACCAACCGGGGGGGACCCAGTACTTC
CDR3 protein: CATSRDDQPGGTQYF

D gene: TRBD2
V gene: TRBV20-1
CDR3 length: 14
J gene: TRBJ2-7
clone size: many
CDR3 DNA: TGCAGTGCCCTACGACTAGCGGATTACTACGAGCAGTACTTC
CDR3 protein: CSALRLADYYEQYF

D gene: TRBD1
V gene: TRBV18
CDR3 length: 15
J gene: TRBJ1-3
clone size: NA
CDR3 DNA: TGTGCCAGCTCACGGGACAGTCGGACTGGAAACACCATATATTTT
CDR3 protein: CASSRDSRTGNTIYF

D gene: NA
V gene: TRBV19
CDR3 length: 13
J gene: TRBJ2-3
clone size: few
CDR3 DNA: TGTGCCAGTAGTATACCGCAGGTTGATACGCAGTATTTT
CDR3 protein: CASSIPQVDTQYF

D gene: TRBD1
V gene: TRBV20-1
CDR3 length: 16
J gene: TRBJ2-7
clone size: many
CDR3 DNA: TGCAGTGCTAGACCCAGGGGGCGCCCCCTAACCTACGAGCAGTACTTC
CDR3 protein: CSARPRGRPLTYEQYF

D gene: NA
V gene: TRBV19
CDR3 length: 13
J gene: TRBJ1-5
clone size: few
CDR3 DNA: TGTGCCACCCACCGACAGTCCCCTCAGCCCCAGCATTTT
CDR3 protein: CATHRQSPQPQHF

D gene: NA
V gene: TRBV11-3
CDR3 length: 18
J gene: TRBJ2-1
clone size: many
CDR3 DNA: TGTGCCAGCAGCTTAACCCGAAGGGGCGGTAGCTCCTACAATGAGCAGTTCTTC
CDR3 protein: CASSLTRRGGSSYNEQFF

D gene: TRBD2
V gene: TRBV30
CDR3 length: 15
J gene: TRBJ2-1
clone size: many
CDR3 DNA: TGTGCCTGGACAACTAGCGGGGGCTCCTACAATGAGCAGTTCTTC
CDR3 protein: CAWTTSGGSYNEQFF

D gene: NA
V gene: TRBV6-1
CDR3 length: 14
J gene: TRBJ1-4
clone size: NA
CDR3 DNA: TGTGCCAGCAAGAACAGTGCAACTAATGAAAAACTGTTTTTT
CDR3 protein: CASKNSATNEKLFF

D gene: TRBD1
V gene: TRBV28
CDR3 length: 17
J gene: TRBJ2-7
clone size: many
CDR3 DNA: TGTGCCAGCAGTCGTCCCGGGACAGGGTCAAGGGGCTACGAGCAGTACTTC
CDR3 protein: CASSRPGTGSRGYEQYF

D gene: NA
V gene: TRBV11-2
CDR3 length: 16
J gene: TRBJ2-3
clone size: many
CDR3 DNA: TGTGCCAGCAGCTTGGCGACTCGACAAGCGGTAGATACGCAGTATTTT
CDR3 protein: CASSLATRQAVDTQYF

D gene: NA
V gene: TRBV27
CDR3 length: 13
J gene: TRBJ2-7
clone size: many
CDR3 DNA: TGTGCCAGCAGTTTATCGACAGCCGACGAGCAGTACTTC
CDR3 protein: CASSLSTADEQYF

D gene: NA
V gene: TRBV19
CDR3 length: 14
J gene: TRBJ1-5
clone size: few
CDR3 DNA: TGTGCCAGTAGTATAGATTTCTGGGGGGAGCCCCAGCATTTT
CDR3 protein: CASSIDFWGEPQHF

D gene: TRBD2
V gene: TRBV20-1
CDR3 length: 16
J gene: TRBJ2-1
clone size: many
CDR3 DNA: TGCAGTAACTTGGCGGGAGACGTTTTATCCTACAATGAGCAGTTCTTC
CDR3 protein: CSNLAGDVLSYNEQFF

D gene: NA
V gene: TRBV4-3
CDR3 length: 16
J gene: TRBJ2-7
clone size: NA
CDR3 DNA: TGCGCCAGCAGCCAAGATCCGACGGGGAGGACCTACGAGCAGTACTTC
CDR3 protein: CASSQDPTGRTYEQYF

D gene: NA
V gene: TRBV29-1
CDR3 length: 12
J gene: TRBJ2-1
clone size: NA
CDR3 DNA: TGCAGCGTTGAGAAACTAGTGAGTGAGCAGTTCTTC
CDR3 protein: CSVEKLVSEQFF

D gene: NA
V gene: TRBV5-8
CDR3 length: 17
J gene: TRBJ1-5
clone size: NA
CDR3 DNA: TGTGCCAGCAGCGAGGAAACAGGGATAACCAGCAATCAGCCCCAGCATTTT
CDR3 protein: CASSEETGITSNQPQHF

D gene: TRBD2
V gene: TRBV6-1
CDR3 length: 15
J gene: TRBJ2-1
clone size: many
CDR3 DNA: TGTGCCAGCAGTCTGACTAGCGGGACATCGCAGGAGCAGTTCTTC
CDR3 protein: CASSLTSGTSQEQFF

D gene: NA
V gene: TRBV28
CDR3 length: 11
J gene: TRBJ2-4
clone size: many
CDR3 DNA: TGTGCCAGCGGGGATGGGAACATTCAGTACTTC
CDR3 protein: CASGDGNIQYF

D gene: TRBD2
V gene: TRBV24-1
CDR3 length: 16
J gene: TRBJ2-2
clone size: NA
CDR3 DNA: TGTGCCACCAGTGATTTGTCTAAGGTTGGGACTAGGGAGCTGTTTTTT
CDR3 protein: CATSDLSKVGTRELFF

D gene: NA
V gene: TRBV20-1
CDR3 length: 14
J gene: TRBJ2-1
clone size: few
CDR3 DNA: TGCAGTGCTAGAGATACGGAGTCTGACCGTGAGCAGTTCTTC
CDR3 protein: CSARDTESDREQFF

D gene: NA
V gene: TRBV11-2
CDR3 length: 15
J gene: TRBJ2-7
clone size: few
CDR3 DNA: TGTGCCAGCAGCGTCTCGGGAGAGGGGGCTTACGAGCAGTACTTC
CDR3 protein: CASSVSGEGAYEQYF

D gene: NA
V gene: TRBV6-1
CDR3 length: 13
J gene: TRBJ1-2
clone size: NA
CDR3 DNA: TGTGCCAGCAGTGAAGCTGAACTGGGTGGCTACACCTTC
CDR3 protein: CASSEAELGGYTF

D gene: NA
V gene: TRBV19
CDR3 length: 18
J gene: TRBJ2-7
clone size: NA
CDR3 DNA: TGTGCCAGTTCAGCGGGCACAAAGGGGGGGAGGACCCCCTACGAGCAGTACTTC
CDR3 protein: CASSAGTKGGRTPYEQYF

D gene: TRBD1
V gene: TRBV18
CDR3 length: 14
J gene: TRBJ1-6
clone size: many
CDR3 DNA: TGTGCCAGCTCACCATGGGACAGCAATTCACCCCTCCACTTT
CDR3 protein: CASSPWDSNSPLHF

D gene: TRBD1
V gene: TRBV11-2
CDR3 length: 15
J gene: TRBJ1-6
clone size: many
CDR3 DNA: TGTGCCAGCAGCTTAGAAGCGGACAGGGAATCACCCCTCCACTTT
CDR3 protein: CASSLEADRESPLHF